Shown below are 21 T cell receptor beta chains from a single sample sequenced in a study of blood T cell repertoires in COVID-19. TCRdb's table, derived via immunoSEQ multiplex PCR, lists solely in-frame clones and lacks some. The sample gives about 51,000 clones, around 84% of which show up once; about 4.2% is in the top ten. Sequenced input: peripheral blood. These receptors were taken from an elderly man with active COVID-19.

This chain connects TRBV19 to TRBJ1-5; D is unresolved. Germline CDR1 and CDR2: LNHDA and SQIVND (reference sequence). Trimming removed 7 bases at V and 1 base at J, with 11 bases between. The CDR3 totals 14 residues. DNA for the CDR3: TGTGCCAGTACCCCCGCGGGGAGCAATCAGCCCCAGCATTTT. It yields the protein CASTPAGSNQPQHF.

This clone was detected a few times. The gene calls are TRBV12-3 or TRBV12-4 and TRBJ1-2; D is unclear. The CDR3 extends over 12 amino acids. Trimming took 4 bases from V and 1 from J, leaving 4 bases between them. CDR3 bases: TGTGCCAGCAGTTCGAGTAACTATGGCTACACCTTC. This codes for CASSSSNYGYTF.

The CDR3, as DNA: TGTGCCAGCTCACGCGACACGGGCAATCAGCCCCAGCATTTT. Residues: CASSRDTGNQPQHF. The J gene is TRBJ1-5, the V gene TRBV18; D not certain. Per germline, CDR1 KGHSH and CDR2 LQKENI. Deletions cut 4 bases from V and 2 bases from J, with 9 bases between. This CDR3 is built from 14 residues.

This clone has just a few counts. CDR3 sequence: CASSSLTGSGPREQYF. Here the CDR3 DNA reads TGTGCCAGCAGCTCACTGACAGGGTCCGGCCCGAGGGAGCAGTACTTC. V usage is TRBV11-2 and J usage is TRBJ2-7; 7 bases align to TRBD1. With V trimmed by 4 bases and J by 7 bases, 16 bases remained unmatched. The length of the CDR3 is 16 residues. Germline loops: CDR1 SGHAT, CDR2 FQNNGV.

This chain joins TRBV7-7 and TRBJ2-1, with D hard to call. In germline, CDR1 is SSHAT, CDR2 FNYEAQ (reference sequence). Trimming took 5 bases from V and 6 from J, leaving 11 bases between them. The CDR3 runs to 13 residues. CDR3 DNA sequence: TGTGCCAGCAGCCCCGGGTTGAGCAATGAGCAGTTCTTC. Encoded protein: CASSPGLSNEQFF.

The chain couples TRBV27 to TRBJ2-1, with a possible D match to TRBD2 (6 bases). CDR1 is MNHEY, CDR2 SMNVEV, per germline (reference sequence). The CDR3 length is 12 residues. The V and J ends lost 5 bases and 7 bases respectively, with 9 bases between them. DNA for the CDR3: TGTGCCAGCAGTACGACTAGTAATGAGCAGTTCTTC. This translates into CASSTTSNEQFF.

The gene calls are TRBV5-1 and TRBJ2-2; 14 bases align to TRBD2. V lost 6 bases and J lost 1; bases outside the gene matches: 14. CDR3 length: 20 residues. Per germline, CDR1 SGHRS and CDR2 YFSETQ. DNA for the CDR3: TGCGCCAGCACCGCGGGGGGGACTAGCGGGAGCAGGGAGAACACCGGGGAGCTGTTTTTT. Residues: CASTAGGTSGSRENTGELFF.

The chain uses TRBV19 and TRBJ2-5; 12 bases are a match to TRBD1. V was pared by 1 base and J by 5 bases, with 5 bases of the junction left unmatched. Germline V gene data show CDR1 as LNHDA and CDR2 as SQIVND (reference sequence). The CDR3 is made up of 16 amino acids. The CDR3 protein is CASSIVGTGGGETQYF. CDR3 sequence (DNA): TGTGCCAGTAGTATAGTAGGGACAGGGGGCGGGGAGACCCAGTACTTC.

V gene TRBV27 combines with J gene TRBJ2-5; TRBD1 might be the D (6 bases). Trimming shortened V by 5 bases and J by 9 bases, and 19 bases separated the two germline ends. CDR1 is MNHEY, CDR2 SMNVEV, per germline (reference sequence). The CDR3 runs 14 residues. The CDR3 is CASSLQGIPVAQYF. CDR3 in DNA: TGTGCCAGCAGTCTGCAGGGGATCCCGGTGGCCCAGTACTTC.

The chain is built from TRBV28 and TRBJ1-2, with a weak D call TRBD1 (6 bases). There are 13 residues in the CDR3. V was cut by 4 bases and J by 8 bases, with 14 bases left in between. Germline V gene data show CDR1 as MDHEN and CDR2 as SYDVKM. The CDR3 DNA reads as TGTGCCAGCAGTTCCAGGGGATTTCGCGGCTACACCTTC. It yields the protein CASSSRGFRGYTF.

The chain couples TRBV10-3 to TRBJ2-3; TRBD1 might be the D (5 bases). The CDR3 contains 16 residues. Germline CDR1 ENHRY, CDR2 SYGVKD. Trimming left V 0 bases short and J 1 base short, with 11 bases between. CDR3 loop: CAISESWGAGTDTQYF. The CDR3 DNA sequence: TGTGCCATCAGTGAGTCATGGGGCGCGGGCACAGATACGCAGTATTTT.

This clone showed up just once. The chain employs TRBV5-6 and TRBJ1-2; 7 nucleotides align to TRBD1. Trimming at V came to 5 bases and at J to 3 bases, leaving 7 bases not matched to a gene. Per germline, CDR1 SGHDT and CDR2 YYEEEE. This CDR3 contains 14 residues. This CDR3 reads CASRRGGLDYGYTF. The CDR3 DNA sequence: TGTGCCAGCAGGCGAGGGGGCCTGGACTATGGCTACACCTTC.

The chain carries TRBV7-2 and TRBJ2-4, with unresolved D. This CDR3 spans 17 amino acids. Germline V gene lookup returns CDR1 SGHTA and CDR2 FQGNSA. Trimming removed 6 bases from V and 2 bases from J, with 20 bases in between. Written as DNA, the CDR3 is TGTGCCAGCAGTTCATGGAGTGGCAGCCGATCCAAAAACATTCAGTACTTC. This gives the protein CASSSWSGSRSKNIQYF.

The chain is built from TRBV9 and TRBJ2-1; possibly TRBD2 for D (5 bases). CDR3 size: 15 residues. The germline V gene has CDR1 SGDLS and CDR2 YYNGEE. With 3 bases removed from V and 0 bases from J, the gap between germline ends came to 10 bases. This chain's CDR3 is CASSEGSSSYNEQFF. The DNA for the CDR3 is TGTGCCAGCAGCGAAGGGAGCAGCTCCTACAATGAGCAGTTCTTC.

This clone has a handful of counts. DNA for the CDR3: TGTGCCAGCAGTGATCAGGGGTTTGGCTACACCTTC. This translates into CASSDQGFGYTF. This rearrangement joins TRBV25-1 to TRBJ1-2; TRBD1 might be the D (6 bases). V lost 3 bases and J lost 7, with 9 bases in between. This CDR3 spans 12 amino acids. Germline CDR1 reads MGHDK; CDR2 reads SYGVNS.

The chain's CDR3 is CASSGGQGAGQPQHF. CDR3 coding DNA: TGTGCCAGCAGTGGCGGTCAGGGGGCGGGTCAGCCCCAGCATTTT. The rearrangement uses TRBV2 and TRBJ1-5; 8 positions match TRBD1. Losses at the gene ends were 4 bases for V and 6 bases for J; bases not matched to a gene: 8. Germline-derived CDR1 and CDR2 are SNHLY and FYNNEI. The CDR3 consists of 15 residues.

The chain is built from TRBV2 and TRBJ1-5; D unclear. Trimming shortened V by 4 bases and J by 6 bases, and 10 bases separated the two germline ends. The CDR3 runs to 13 residues. The germline gives CDR1 SNHLY, CDR2 FYNNEI. CDR3 sequence reads: CASSVEGSQPQHF. DNA for the CDR3: TGTGCCAGCAGTGTAGAGGGTAGTCAGCCCCAGCATTTT.

This clone was counted a single time. The V gene is TRBV25-1, the J gene TRBJ2-2; D is perhaps TRBD1 (5 bases). Germline V lookup: CDR1 MGHDK, CDR2 SYGVNS. CDR3 length: 13 residues. V was cut by 7 bases and J by 5 bases, with 11 bases left in between. The CDR3 here is CASNQGATGELFF. CDR3 DNA: TGTGCCAGCAATCAAGGGGCAACCGGGGAGCTGTTTTTT.

V and J are TRBV7-9 and TRBJ2-3; D possibly corresponds to TRBD1 (6 bases). The ends were cut back, 3 bases at V and 2 bases at J, with 12 bases in the middle. The CDR3 is made up of 15 amino acids. CDR1 and CDR2 from the germline V gene are SEHNR and FQNEAQ (reference sequence). CDR3 DNA: TGTGCCAGCAGCTTCGAAGGGGGATCCACAGATACGCAGTATTTT. Encoded protein: CASSFEGGSTDTQYF.

This chain links TRBV5-5 with TRBJ2-7, with 7 nucleotides matching TRBD1. CDR3 size: 15 residues. Trimming took 5 bases from V and 2 from J; bases not matched to a gene: 10. Germline lookup yields CDR1 SGHKS and CDR2 YYEKEE (reference sequence). The CDR3 nucleotides read TGTGCCAGCAGTGCAACAGGGGTTATCGCCTACGAGCAGTACTTC. Its protein is CASSATGVIAYEQYF.

V gene TRBV28 combines with J gene TRBJ2-3; a possible D gene is TRBD2 (6 bases). Germline lookup yields CDR1 MDHEN and CDR2 SYDVKM. The CDR3 has 12 residues. The germline V and J ends were trimmed by 6 bases and 8 bases, with 12 bases remaining between them. The CDR3 DNA reads as TGTGCCAGCAGCCCCTTCGGGGGTACGCAGTATTTT. It specifies CASSPFGGTQYF.